The 25 T cell receptor beta chains below all came from one sample that was sequenced in a study of regulatory T cells in long-lasting Graves disease. Time point given: newly diagnosed GD, antithyroid drugs for less than 3 months. From RNA extracted from PBMCs, the TCR library was made. Arm-PCR with iRepertoire HTBI primers amplified the CDR3 regions for these TCR beta libraries. TCRdb reanalysed the multiplex PCR reads using MiXCR and keeps one entry per CDR3 protein. The data show over 500,000 distinct CDR3 sequences, about 16% seen once. These data also formed part of another study, on T cells in Graves' hyperthyroidism and ophthalmopathy.

The sample consisted of peripheral blood mononuclear cells (PBMCs), taken at new diagnosis, from a patient treated with antithyroid drugs. The source is a man between 18 and 35 years old with Graves disease.

This clonotype has a count of ten or more. Here the CDR3 DNA reads TGTGCCAGCAGCTTGCCGGGGGACACTGAAGCTTTCTTT. It encodes CASSLPGDTEAFF. The chain uses TRBV7-9 and TRBJ1-1; D possibly corresponds to TRBD1 (5 bases). Germline CDR1 reads SEHNR; CDR2 reads FQNEAQ (reference sequence). CDR3 size: 13 residues. V was cut by 3 bases and J by 3 bases, with 8 bases left in between.

The V and J genes are TRBV28 and TRBJ1-4; 8 bases agree with TRBD1. V was pared by 3 bases and J by 8 bases, with 5 bases of the junction left unmatched. The CDR3 is 14 residues long. Germline V CDR1 and CDR2: MDHEN, SYDVKM. This CDR3 is CASSFTGGEEKLFF. The CDR3 DNA sequence: TGTGCCAGCAGTTTCACAGGGGGTGAGGAAAAACTGTTTTTT.

The V call is TRBV20-1, the J call TRBJ1-5; no definite D call. Deletions cut 1 base from V and 3 bases from J, with 7 bases between. The CDR3 spans 13 residues. Germline V gives CDR1 DFQATT, CDR2 SNEGSKA (reference sequence). CDR3 bases: TGCAGTGCTAGAGTCAGTAACAATCAGCCCCAGCATTTT. Its protein is CSARVSNNQPQHF.

In its sample, this clonotype was seen a few times. V and J are TRBV4-1 and TRBJ2-7; D perhaps matches TRBD1 (5 bases). The germline gives CDR1 MGHRA, CDR2 YSYEKL. The CDR3 loop spans 14 amino acids. Trimming cost V 4 bases and J 0 bases, with 10 bases left between them. CDR3 sequence (DNA): TGCGCCAGCAGCCTCAAGGGGATCTCCTACGAGCAGTACTTC. As protein: CASSLKGISYEQYF.

This clonotype was recorded at least ten times. V is TRBV3-1 and J is TRBJ1-1; a weak D match, TRBD1 (6 bases). Per germline, CDR1 LGHDT and CDR2 YNNKEL (reference sequence). The CDR3 runs to 13 residues. V was cut by 3 bases and J by 4 bases, with 9 bases left in between. This CDR3 reads CASSQGASTEAFF. In DNA, the CDR3 is TGTGCCAGCAGCCAGGGGGCAAGCACTGAAGCTTTCTTT.

Note on this clonotype: Just one base apart from a much larger clone, this may be a read error. V and J are TRBV25-1 and TRBJ2-2, with D possibly matching TRBD2 (5 bases). Germline CDR1 reads MGHDK; CDR2 reads SYGVNS. The CDR3 runs 13 residues. Trimming left V 2 bases short and J 5 bases short, with 6 bases between. The CDR3 region is CASSEGETGELFF. As DNA, the CDR3 is TGTGCCAGCAGTGAAGGGGAGACCGGGGAGCTGTTTTTT.

A few counts support this clonotype. The V and J genes are TRBV3-1 and TRBJ2-2; D remains unclear. CDR3 size: 14 residues. CDR1 is LGHDT and CDR2 is YNNKEL in the germline V gene (reference sequence). Between the trimmed V and J ends, which lost 7 bases and 1 base, there was a span of 10 bases. CDR3 nucleotides: TGTGCCAGCACAAAGAGATGGAACACCGGGGAGCTGTTTTTT. Protein: CASTKRWNTGELFF. Together with reference TRBV3-1 and TRBJ2-2, the CDR3 gives the full variable domain: DTAVSQTPKYLVTQMGNDKSIKCEQNLGHDTMYWYKQDSKKFLKIMFSYNNKELIINETVPNRFSPKSPDKAHLNLHINSLELGDSAVYFCASTKRWNTGELFFGEGSRLTVL.

This clonotype was detected many times. This chain connects TRBV15 to TRBJ1-5; a weak D match, TRBD1 (5 bases). Deletions cut 1 base from V and 5 bases from J, with 9 bases between. This CDR3 has 14 residues. The germline V gene has CDR1 LNHNV and CDR2 YYDKDF (reference sequence). The CDR3 DNA reads as TGTGCCACCAGCAGAGGACAGAGTGATCAGCCCCAGCATTTT. It codes for CATSRGQSDQPQHF.

This clonotype has just a few counts. The V gene is TRBV12-3 or TRBV12-4, the J gene TRBJ2-6, with D possibly matching TRBD2 (5 bases). V was clipped by 5 bases and J by 2 bases, with 7 bases between them. The CDR3 extends over 14 amino acids. DNA of the CDR3: TGTGCCAGCAGTCCGAGGGCTGGGGCCAACGTCCTGACTTTC. This encodes CASSPRAGANVLTF.

In its sample, this clonotype was seen a few times. CDR3 DNA sequence: TGTGCCAGCACCGAGGGCACAGGGCGGGGGCAGTTCTTC. It codes for CASTEGTGRGQFF. This sequence joins TRBV6-1 and TRBJ2-1; D is possibly TRBD1 or TRBD2 (6 bases each). The CDR3 is 13 residues long. V gave up 7 bases and J gave up 12 bases, with 19 bases separating them. The V gene's germline CDR1 is MNHNS and CDR2 SASEGT.

The rearrangement links TRBV5-1 to TRBJ2-7, with a possible D match to TRBD1 (6 bases). With 0 bases removed from V and 5 bases from J, the gap between germline ends came to 12 bases. This CDR3 spans 14 amino acids. Germline assignment: CDR1 SGHRS and CDR2 YFSETQ. The CDR3 bases are TGCGCCAGCAGCTTGGACAGGGTTTTAAACGAGCAGTACTTC. It specifies CASSLDRVLNEQYF.

The table lists this clonotype with a few counts. CDR3 region: CASSPSGTRGSYEQFF. DNA of the CDR3: TGTGCCAGCAGTCCATCCGGGACCCGAGGAAGCTATGAGCAGTTCTTC. V usage is TRBV12-3 or TRBV12-4 and J usage is TRBJ2-1, with D perhaps TRBD1 or TRBD2 (5 bases each). V lost 5 bases and J lost 8, with 22 bases in between. The CDR3 loop spans 16 amino acids.

There are a few counts of this clonotype. The CDR3 loop is CASSLLGPVPGNTIYF. The CDR3 DNA reads as TGTGCCAGCAGTTTACTTGGGCCCGTTCCAGGAAACACCATATATTTT. V usage is TRBV27 and J usage is TRBJ1-3; D unresolved. Germline CDR1 is MNHEY and CDR2 is SMNVEV (reference sequence). The CDR3 loop spans 16 amino acids. V was trimmed by 2 bases and J by 4 bases, leaving 15 bases between them.

This clonotype was observed a few times. The chain carries TRBV19 and TRBJ2-7; D is uncertain. The CDR3 sequence is 16 residues long. V was trimmed by 3 bases and J by 0 bases, leaving 15 bases between them. Germline V gene lookup returns CDR1 LNHDA and CDR2 SQIVND (reference sequence). The CDR3, as DNA: TGTGCCAGTAGTATCCGGTCAGACTTGGGCTCCTACGAGCAGTACTTC. This gives the protein CASSIRSDLGSYEQYF.

In the case of this clonotype: The CDR3 does not close with the conserved phenylalanine or tryptophan, likely indicating a read error. The J gene is TRBJ1-4, the V gene TRBV7-9; 7 nucleotides agree with TRBD1. V was clipped by 6 bases and J by 8 bases; unmatched bases: 12. The CDR3 runs to 15 residues. Germline V gene sequence: CDR1 SEHNR, CDR2 FQNEAQ (reference sequence). The CDR3 DNA reads as TGTGCCAGCAGTCCCCCGGTGGGACAGAAGGAAAAACTGTTTTCT. Protein: CASSPPVGQKEKLFS.

The table lists this clonotype with a few counts. The V gene is TRBV13, the J gene TRBJ2-1, with D possibly being TRBD1 (5 bases). The CDR3 runs 16 residues. The V and J ends lost 1 base and 8 bases respectively, with 18 bases between them. Germline V gene data show CDR1 as PRHDT and CDR2 as FYEKMQ (reference sequence). DNA for the CDR3: TGTGCCAGCAGCTTAGAAGACAGCCCGAAGTCAGATGAGCAGTTCTTC. Protein product: CASSLEDSPKSDEQFF.

As concerns this clonotype: An end of the junction does not agree with germline; a read error may underlie this. The chain carries TRBV28 and TRBJ2-7; 8 nucleotides align to TRBD2. CDR1 MDHEN and CDR2 SYDVKM come from the germline V gene. This CDR3 has 17 amino acids. CDR3 in amino acids: CAGSSLSGGQRTYEQYF. CDR3 nucleotide sequence: TGTGCCGGCAGTTCCCTTTCGGGAGGGCAGCGGACTTACGAGCAGTACTTC.

This clonotype was observed at least ten times. This chain joins TRBV27 and TRBJ2-3; D unclear. Germline V gene data show CDR1 as MNHEY and CDR2 as SMNVEV (reference sequence). This CDR3 comprises 12 residues. V was clipped by 5 bases and J by 2 bases, with 5 bases between them. CDR3 loop: CASSTLTDTQYF. CDR3 sequence (DNA): TGTGCCAGCAGTACCCTCACAGATACGCAGTATTTT.

The table lists this clonotype with many counts. This chain connects TRBV28 to TRBJ1-4; tentative D call: TRBD1 (6 bases). The length of the CDR3 is 14 residues. V dropped 4 bases and J dropped 4 bases, with 10 bases sitting between them. The germline V gene has CDR1 MDHEN and CDR2 SYDVKM. The CDR3 loop is CASSSKQGNEKLFF. The CDR3, as DNA: TGTGCCAGCAGTTCGAAACAGGGTAATGAAAAACTGTTTTTT.

The chain combines TRBV27 with TRBJ1-6, with TRBD1 as a possible D gene (6 bases). Germline V lookup: CDR1 MNHEY, CDR2 SMNVEV (reference sequence). The CDR3 covers 15 residues. Trimming removed 0 bases from V and 6 bases from J, with 9 bases in between. The CDR3, as DNA: TGTGCCAGCAGTTTATCAGGGGGGGTTAATTCACCCCTCCACTTT. Residues: CASSLSGGVNSPLHF.

This chain uses TRBV19 with TRBJ1-1; the D gene is possibly TRBD1 (5 bases). The V and J ends lost 7 bases and 6 bases respectively, with 18 bases between them. CDR1 LNHDA and CDR2 SQIVND come from the germline V gene (reference sequence). The CDR3 spans 14 residues. As DNA, the CDR3 is TGTGCCAGTATTGACAGCGGTCGGGGACCTGAAGCTTTCTTT. It yields the protein CASIDSGRGPEAFF. The complete variable domain, with remaining parts taken from reference TRBV19 and TRBJ1-1, reads DGGITQSPKYLFRKEGQNVTLSCEQNLNHDAMYWYRQDPGQGLRLIYYSQIVNDFQKGDIAEGYSVSREKKESFPLTVTSAQKNPTAFYLCASIDSGRGPEAFFGQGTRLTVV.

This clonotype occurred a few times. The J gene is TRBJ2-1, the V gene TRBV20-1; TRBD2 agrees at 7 bases. Looked up from germline, CDR1 is DFQATT and CDR2 is SNEGSKA (reference sequence). V trimming: 3 bases; J trimming: 3 bases; junction bases outside the gene matches: 8. The CDR3 consists of 15 residues. The CDR3 sequence is CSASLAGEHYNEQFF. The DNA of the CDR3 is TGCAGTGCTAGTTTGGCGGGAGAACACTACAATGAGCAGTTCTTC.

A single count supports this clonotype. Just one base apart from a much larger clone, this may be a read error. V usage is TRBV3-1 and J usage is TRBJ2-1; tentatively, D is TRBD1 (5 bases). The CDR3 runs 14 residues. Germline CDR1 and CDR2: LGHDT and YNNKEL (reference sequence). The CDR3 DNA sequence: TGTGACAGCAGCCAAGTAGACAGTTACAATGAGCAGTTCTTC. Its protein is CDSSQVDSYNEQFF.

V and J are TRBV12-3 or TRBV12-4 and TRBJ1-5; 7 bases agree with TRBD1. This CDR3 contains 13 residues. Trimming cost V 8 bases and J 7 bases; bases outside gene matches: 8. CDR3 coding DNA: TGTGCCAGCGGAGGGACAGTACAGCAGCCCCAGCATTTT. This gives the protein CASGGTVQQPQHF.

The chain recombines TRBV6-5 with TRBJ2-7, with D hard to call. CDR1 and CDR2 (germline): MNHEY, SVGAGI. Trimming took off 4 bases at V and 8 bases at J, with 9 bases between the two ends. The CDR3 has 11 residues. The CDR3 nucleotides are TGTGCCAGCAGTTCTGGTGGTAAGCAGTACTTC. It yields the protein CASSSGGKQYF.